This passage covers 9 T cell receptor beta chains from one sample sequenced in a study of cytotoxic CD8 clonotypes in ibrutinib-treated CLL. Data came from immunoSEQ multiplex PCR; TCRdb stores just in-frame clones and leaves some out. Of about 45,000 clones in the sample, less than 70% are singletons; the top ten hold 9.5% to 15%. The material was PBMCs, obtained after 12 months of ibrutinib treatment. The source is a human donor with chronic lymphocytic leukemia.

The V and J genes are TRBV11-2 and TRBJ1-6, with 7 nucleotides matching TRBD1. With 7 bases clipped from V and 9 bases from J, the junction kept 18 bases outside the gene matches. Germline loops: CDR1 SGHAT, CDR2 FQNNGV. This CDR3 has 17 amino acids. The CDR3 DNA follows: TGTGCCAGCACCCGACGTCACGGACAGGTCCAAGTTTCACCCCTCCACTTT. It is translated as CASTRRHGQVQVSPLHF.

This clone was counted a few times. V gene TRBV19 combines with J gene TRBJ1-4, with D unresolved. From germline, CDR1 is LNHDA and CDR2 SQIVND (reference sequence). The CDR3 is made up of 14 amino acids. Trimming shortened V by 2 bases and J by 8 bases, and 12 bases separated the two germline ends. The CDR3 reads CASSISTGKEKLFF. CDR3 coding DNA: TGTGCCAGTAGTATATCCACCGGGAAGGAAAAACTGTTTTTT.

This clone was observed a few times. The rearrangement uses TRBV11-2 and TRBJ1-2; D unresolved. Germline V gives CDR1 SGHAT, CDR2 FQNNGV. The V end was cut by 6 bases, the J end by 7 bases, with 9 bases between. This CDR3 spans 11 amino acids. As DNA, the CDR3 is TGTGCCAGCAGGAAAGAGGGTGGCTACACCTTC. Encoded protein: CASRKEGGYTF.

This clone was found once. The V and J genes are TRBV13 and TRBJ2-1, with D hard to call. V was clipped by 0 bases and J by 5 bases, with 11 bases between them. Germline loops: CDR1 PRHDT, CDR2 FYEKMQ (reference sequence). The CDR3 has 15 residues. The CDR3 loop is CASSLGLSGHNEQFF. The CDR3 DNA is TGTGCCAGCAGCTTAGGGCTCAGTGGTCACAATGAGCAGTTCTTC.

This clone has a handful of counts. The chain has TRBV7-9 and TRBJ1-3; D not resolved. CDR3 length: 15 residues. Trimming cost V 5 bases and J 0 bases, with 11 bases left between them. Germline V lookup: CDR1 SEHNR, CDR2 FQNEAQ (reference sequence). This chain's CDR3 is CASSARSFSGNTIYF. CDR3 in DNA: TGTGCCAGCAGCGCGAGGTCGTTCTCTGGAAACACCATATATTTT.

This chain uses TRBV5-1 with TRBJ1-2, with TRBD1 as a possible D gene (5 bases). CDR3 length: 14 residues. V lost 0 bases, J lost 10 bases, and 16 bases lay in between. The V gene's germline CDR1 is SGHRS and CDR2 YFSETQ. This CDR3 is CASSLENRRVDYTF. The CDR3 DNA sequence: TGCGCCAGCAGCTTGGAAAATCGCAGGGTTGACTACACCTTC.

This chain connects TRBV5-4 to TRBJ1-2, with a tentative D call TRBD1 (5 bases). The V gene lost 0 bases and the J gene lost 3 bases, with 12 bases spanning the gap. Germline lookup yields CDR1 SGHNT and CDR2 YYREEE (reference sequence). The CDR3 runs to 15 residues. Here the CDR3 reads CASSLGDPGDYGYTF. The CDR3 DNA reads TGTGCCAGCAGCTTGGGGGACCCTGGGGACTATGGCTACACCTTC.

V usage is TRBV9 and J usage is TRBJ2-4, with 10 bases lining up with TRBD1. The V gene's germline CDR1 is SGDLS and CDR2 YYNGEE. This CDR3 spans 15 amino acids. J gave up 5 bases and V 0 bases, and 2 bases lay outside the gene matches. CDR3 coding DNA: TGTGCCAGCAGCGTAGGGGGACAGGGGCAAAACATTCAGTACTTC. Translating gives CASSVGGQGQNIQYF.

The chain has TRBV11-2 and TRBJ2-2; 11 nucleotides match TRBD1. This CDR3 has 15 amino acids. J was trimmed by 6 bases and V by 4 bases; bases with no gene match: 4. Germline loops: CDR1 SGHAT, CDR2 FQNNGV. CDR3 sequence (DNA): TGTGCCAGCAGCTCCGGACAGGGGGCCTCCGGGGAGCTGTTTTTT. This encodes CASSSGQGASGELFF.